The present T cell receptor (beta chain) was sequenced within a study of OX40 agonist ivuxolimab in advanced cancers. Study-wide context: Given to patients was ivuxolimab, an agonistic anti-OX40 (CD134) antibody. Study findings and constraints: Some nonresponders also had low normalized T-cell clonal expansion.

The CDR3 sequence is 18 residues long. Looked up from germline, CDR1 is LGHNA and CDR2 is YSLEER. Trimming removed 0 bases from V and 5 bases from J; junction bases left unmatched: 14. Sequencing was performed with immunoSEQ multiplex PCR; in TCRdb, only in-frame clones are kept and a portion is missing. The profile shows some 60,000 clones, around 90% of them singletons. A note on this clone: Its antigen remains unknown.

The sequence was obtained from an adult with an advanced solid tumor such as melanoma, head and neck, liver or kidney cancer. This chain connects TRBV4-3 to TRBJ1-1, with 8 bases aligning to TRBD1. The sequenced sample was CD4+ or CD8+ T cells sorted from blood, obtained in a trial of the OX40 agonist ivuxolimab. CDR3 in DNA: TGCGCCAGCAGCCAAGAGGGGGGGGCAGGGGGCCTTTATACTGAAGCTTTCTTT. This encodes CASSQEGGAGGLYTEAFF.